The clone carrying this T cell receptor beta chain was found many times. Using its own MiXCR run on the reads, TCRdb lists one record per CDR3 protein. The repertoire holds 250,000 or so distinct CDR3 sequences, with 29% as singletons. Germline CDR1 KGHDR, CDR2 SFDVKD. This CDR3 has 15 amino acids. V was pared by 2 bases and J by 4 bases, with 14 bases between. The sample comes from a study of kidney transplant recipient with SARS-CoV-2 infection. The sequenced sample was a blood sample, obtained at baseline and on day 111 from a kidney transplant recipient. V usage is TRBV24-1 and J usage is TRBJ2-7; D might be TRBD2 (5 bases). This TCR came from a male patient aged 30 to 39 who had COVID-19 and was a kidney transplant recipient. T cells may partly derive from the graft donor. DNA for the CDR3: TGTGCCACCAGTGATTCTAGAGAACGGACTTACGAGCAGTACTTC. It encodes CATSDSRERTYEQYF.